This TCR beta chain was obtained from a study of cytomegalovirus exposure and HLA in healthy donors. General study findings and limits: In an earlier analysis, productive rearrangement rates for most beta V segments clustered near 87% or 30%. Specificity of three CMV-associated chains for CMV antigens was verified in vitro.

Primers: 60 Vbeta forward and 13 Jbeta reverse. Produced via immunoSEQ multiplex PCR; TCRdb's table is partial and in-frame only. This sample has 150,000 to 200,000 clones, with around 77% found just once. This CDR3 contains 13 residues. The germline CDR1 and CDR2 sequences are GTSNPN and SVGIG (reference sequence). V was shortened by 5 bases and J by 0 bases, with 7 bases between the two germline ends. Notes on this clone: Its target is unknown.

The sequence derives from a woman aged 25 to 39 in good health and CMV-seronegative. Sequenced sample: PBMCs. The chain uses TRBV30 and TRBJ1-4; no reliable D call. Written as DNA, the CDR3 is TGTGCCTGGGCTCGGGCAACTAATGAAAAACTGTTTTTT. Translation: CAWARATNEKLFF.